Described below is a single T cell receptor beta chain sequence and its context. Libraries were prepared by immunoSEQ multiplex PCR; TCRdb keeps only in-frame clonotypes and omits some of them. The data show approximately 26,000 clones, with roughly 79% seen just once and about 14% held by the top ten. The data are from a study of blood T cell repertoires in COVID-19. The V segment lost 5 bases and the J segment 5 bases; nucleotides outside the gene matches: 10. Looked up from germline, CDR1 is MGHRA and CDR2 is YSYEKL. The CDR3 is made up of 15 amino acids. The chain employs TRBV4-1 and TRBJ1-2, with 8 bases lining up with TRBD1. This sequence originates from an elderly man with active or convalescent COVID-19. The specimen was peripheral blood. The CDR3 reads CASSFTPGQAYGYTF. Here the CDR3 DNA reads TGCGCCAGCAGCTTTACCCCGGGACAGGCATATGGCTACACCTTC.